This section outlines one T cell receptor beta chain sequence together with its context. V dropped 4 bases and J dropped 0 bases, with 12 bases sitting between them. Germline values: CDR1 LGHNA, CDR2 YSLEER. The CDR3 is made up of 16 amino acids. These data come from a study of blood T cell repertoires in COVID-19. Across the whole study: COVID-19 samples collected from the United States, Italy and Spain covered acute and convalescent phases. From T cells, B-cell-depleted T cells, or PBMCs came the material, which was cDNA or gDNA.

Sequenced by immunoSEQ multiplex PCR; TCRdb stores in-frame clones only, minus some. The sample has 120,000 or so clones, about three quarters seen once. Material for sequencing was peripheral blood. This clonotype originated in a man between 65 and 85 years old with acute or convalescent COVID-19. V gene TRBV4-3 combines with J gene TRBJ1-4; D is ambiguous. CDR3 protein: CASSLQRLSTNEKLFF. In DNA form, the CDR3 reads TGCGCCAGCAGCCTGCAGCGACTCTCAACTAATGAAAAACTGTTTTTT.